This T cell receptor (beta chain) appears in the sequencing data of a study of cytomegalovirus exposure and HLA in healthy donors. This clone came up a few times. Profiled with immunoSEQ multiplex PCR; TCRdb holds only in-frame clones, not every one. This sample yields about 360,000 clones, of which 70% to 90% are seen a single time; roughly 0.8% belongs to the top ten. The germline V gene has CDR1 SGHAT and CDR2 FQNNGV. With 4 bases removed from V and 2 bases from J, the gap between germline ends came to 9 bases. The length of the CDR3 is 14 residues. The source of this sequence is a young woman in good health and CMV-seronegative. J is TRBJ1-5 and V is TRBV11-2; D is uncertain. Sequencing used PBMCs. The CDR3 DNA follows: TGTGCCAGCAGCTCACATTTGGGCAATCAGCCCCAGCATTTT. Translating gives CASSSHLGNQPQHF.